One and the same sample provided the 19 T cell receptor beta chains below, sequenced in a study of cytomegalovirus exposure and HLA in healthy donors. PCR employed 60 Vbeta and 13 Jbeta primers. Only in-frame clones appear in the TCRdb table, and some are missing; sequencing was by immunoSEQ multiplex PCR. The sample lists about 91,000 clones, about 68% seen once, with around 2.5% in the top ten. Sequenced input: PBMCs. The receptors were gathered from a human donor in good health.

The rearrangement uses TRBV7-2 and TRBJ2-5; D uncertain. The germline gives CDR1 SGHTA, CDR2 FQGNSA. V lost 2 bases and J lost 2, with 6 bases in between. This CDR3 is built from 13 residues. CDR3 in DNA: TGTGCCAGCAGCTTAATGCGGCAAGAGACCCAGTACTTC. It is translated as CASSLMRQETQYF.

The chain joins TRBV29-1 to TRBJ2-5, with D perhaps TRBD2 (6 bases). V lost 5 bases, J lost 1 base, and 20 bases lay in between. Germline V gene data show CDR1 as SQVTM and CDR2 as ANQGSEA. The CDR3 is 16 residues long. The CDR3 is CSVPMRWGGIQETQYF. CDR3 bases: TGCAGCGTTCCCATGAGATGGGGCGGGATCCAAGAGACCCAGTACTTC. The full variable domain, with the rest looked up from reference TRBV29-1 and TRBJ2-5, is SAVISQKPSRDICQRGTSLTIQCQVDSQVTMMFWYRQQPGQSLTLIATANQGSEATYESGFVIDKFPISRPNLTFSTLTVSNMSPEDSSIYLCSVPMRWGGIQETQYFGPGTRLLVL.

The rearrangement uses TRBV5-4 and TRBJ2-7; 9 bases align to TRBD1. Germline V gene sequence: CDR1 SGHNT, CDR2 YYREEE (reference sequence). V lost 4 bases and J lost 2; bases outside the gene matches: 7. CDR3 length equals 15 residues. The CDR3 sequence is CASSPQGAGPYEQYF. The CDR3, as DNA: TGTGCCAGCAGCCCACAGGGGGCCGGACCCTACGAGCAGTACTTC.

The V gene is TRBV13, the J gene TRBJ2-3, with 8 nucleotides matching TRBD2. The CDR3 consists of 15 residues. V shed 5 bases, J shed 6 bases, and the junction held 10 bases outside the gene matches. The germline CDR1 and CDR2 sequences are PRHDT and FYEKMQ (reference sequence). CDR3 DNA: TGTGCCAGCAGCGCCCTCGGGGGGGCTGGTGATACGCAGTATTTT. It translates to CASSALGGAGDTQYF.

About this clone itself: Since a much larger clone is just one base distant, this may be a read error. The chain links TRBV7-2 to TRBJ1-1; D is ambiguous. The germline V gene has CDR1 SGHTA and CDR2 FQGNSA. Trimming shortened V by 5 bases and J by 0 bases, and 7 bases separated the two germline ends. CDR3 length: 13 residues. The CDR3 sequence: CASSQRVNTEAFF. The CDR3, as DNA: TGTGCCAGCAGCCAAAGAGTGAACACTGAAGCTTTCTTT. The variable domain in full, with the rest retrieved from reference TRBV7-2 and TRBJ1-1, is GAGVSQSPSNKVTEKGKDVELRCDPISGHTALYWYRQSLGQGLEFLIYFQGNSAPDKSGLPSDRFSAERTGGSVSTLTIQRTQQEDSAVYLCASSQRVNTEAFFGQGTRLTVV.

This clone was recorded a few times. The chain links TRBV19 to TRBJ1-2; a weak D match, TRBD1 (6 bases). Germline V gives CDR1 LNHDA, CDR2 SQIVND (reference sequence). The ends were cut back, 5 bases at V and 0 bases at J, with 10 bases in the middle. The CDR3 is 14 residues long. The chain's CDR3 is CASSPGTTNYGYTF. Here the CDR3 DNA reads TGTGCCAGTAGTCCGGGGACAACTAACTATGGCTACACCTTC.

The chain combines TRBV29-1 with TRBJ2-5, with 10 bases identical to TRBD1. The better agreement between TRBJ2-7 and the DNA end casts doubt on the J call. CDR3 length equals 12 residues. Per germline, CDR1 SQVTM and CDR2 ANQGSEA. This CDR3 reads CSVGQGAYEQYF. The CDR3 DNA reads TGCAGCGTCGGACAGGGGGCCTACGAGCAGTACTTC.

The chain recombines TRBV29-1 with TRBJ2-7, with D uncertain. CDR1 is SQVTM and CDR2 is ANQGSEA in the germline V gene. CDR3 length: 13 amino acids. V was shortened by 7 bases and J by 2 bases, with 15 bases between the two germline ends. The CDR3 coding sequence is TGCAGCGCGCGACTGTCAAGTACCTACGAGCAGTACTTC. Protein: CSARLSSTYEQYF.

V and J are TRBV18 and TRBJ2-7; 10 bases line up with TRBD1. This CDR3 is built from 13 residues. Germline CDR1 is KGHSH and CDR2 is LQKENI. Trimming cost V 3 bases and J 6 bases; bases outside gene matches: 2. The CDR3 DNA sequence: TGTGCCAGCTCACCCCGGGACAGGGGCGAGCAGTACTTC. Translated: CASSPRDRGEQYF.

The chain couples TRBV5-1 to TRBJ2-5, with TRBD2 matching 9 bases. The J segment lost 5 bases and the V segment lost 4 bases, leaving 9 bases of the junction unmatched. CDR3 size: 15 residues. CDR1 and CDR2 from the germline V gene are SGHRS and YFSETQ. Here the CDR3 DNA reads TGCGCCAGCAGCCCTGGGGGCACTAGCGGGGAGACCCAGTACTTC. Its translation: CASSPGGTSGETQYF.

The V and J genes are TRBV7-9 and TRBJ1-4, with 8 bases identical to TRBD1. This CDR3 has 14 residues. V lost 5 bases, J lost 6 bases, and 5 bases stayed unmatched. Germline values: CDR1 SEHNR, CDR2 FQNEAQ (reference sequence). CDR3: CASSLDREDEKLFF. The CDR3 DNA follows: TGTGCCAGCAGCCTGGACAGGGAGGATGAAAAACTGTTTTTT.

This rearrangement joins TRBV30 to TRBJ2-3; the match to TRBD2 covers 12 bases. CDR1 and CDR2 (germline): GTSNPN, SVGIG (reference sequence). The trim removed 4 bases at V and 2 bases at J, leaving 4 bases unmatched. The CDR3 is 15 amino acids. The DNA for the CDR3 is TGTGCCTGGAACCGACTAGCGGGAGTCACAGATACGCAGTATTTT. Translated, it gives CAWNRLAGVTDTQYF.

The chain has TRBV13 and TRBJ2-4, with D perhaps TRBD2 (5 bases). V was cut by 2 bases and J by 1 base, with 12 bases left in between. This CDR3 is 16 amino acids long. Per the germline V gene, CDR1 is PRHDT and CDR2 is FYEKMQ (reference sequence). DNA of the CDR3: TGTGCCAGCAGCTTACGGCCGGGGTTGGCCAAAAACATTCAGTACTTC. Its translation is CASSLRPGLAKNIQYF.

The chain employs TRBV19 and TRBJ2-3; TRBD1 matches 7 bases. This CDR3 contains 14 residues. The J segment lost 2 bases and the V segment lost 3 bases, leaving 2 bases of the junction unmatched. Germline V CDR1 and CDR2: LNHDA, SQIVND (reference sequence). The CDR3 DNA sequence: TGTGCCAGTAGTATTGGGACAGCCACAGATACGCAGTATTTT. Amino acid sequence: CASSIGTATDTQYF.

The J gene is TRBJ2-7, the V gene TRBV6-1; maybe TRBD2 (6 bases). The CDR3 loop spans 13 amino acids. Germline loops: CDR1 MNHNS, CDR2 SASEGT. The ends were cut back, 6 bases at V and 3 bases at J, with 12 bases in the middle. DNA for the CDR3: TGTGCCAGCAGGGAGGGACTGGACTACGAGCAGTACTTC. Its translation: CASREGLDYEQYF.

Only a few counts were recorded for this clone. The chain employs TRBV6-5 and TRBJ2-7; D gene ambiguous. Trimming removed 2 bases from V and 2 bases from J, with 10 bases in between. Germline-derived CDR1 and CDR2 are MNHEY and SVGAGI. The length of the CDR3 is 14 residues. In DNA, the CDR3 is TGTGCCAGCAGTTACGGGCAGGCCGCCTACGAGCAGTACTTC. Protein: CASSYGQAAYEQYF.

The chain has TRBV7-2 and TRBJ1-5; no definite D call. Trimming took off 5 bases at V and 0 bases at J, with 2 bases between the two ends. Germline V gene sequence: CDR1 SGHTA, CDR2 FQGNSA. CDR3 length: 12 amino acids. The CDR3 loop reads CASSHSNQPQHF. The DNA of the CDR3 is TGTGCCAGCAGCCATAGCAATCAGCCCCAGCATTTT.

The rearrangement links TRBV4-2 to TRBJ2-1; perhaps TRBD1 as D (5 bases). The CDR3 runs to 14 residues. The germline V and J ends were trimmed by 0 bases and 9 bases, with 12 bases remaining between them. The germline gives CDR1 LGHNA, CDR2 YNFKEQ. As DNA, the CDR3 is TGTGCCAGCAGCCAAGATCGGGCCCAGGGTGAGCAGTTCTTC. Translated, it gives CASSQDRAQGEQFF.

The sample holds a few counts of this clone. This chain joins TRBV7-2 and TRBJ2-2; 13 nucleotides match TRBD2. The V gene's germline CDR1 is SGHTA and CDR2 FQGNSA. CDR3 size: 18 residues. V trimming: 8 bases; J trimming: 1 base; junction bases outside the gene matches: 10. The CDR3 here is CASGDGTSGVRNTGELFF. CDR3 nucleotide sequence: TGTGCCAGCGGCGACGGGACTAGCGGGGTTCGGAACACCGGGGAGCTGTTTTTT.